This T cell receptor beta chain was profiled in a study of T cells expressing NK-cell markers (TCRdb year 2020). Regarding the complete study: In sorted CD3+CD56+NKG2C+, CD3+CD56+NKG2C- and CD3+CD56-NKG2C+ T-cell subsets from several donors, TCR beta-chain repertoires were profiled. Among the eight sequenced donors, only one was HCMV-seronegative, while the other seven were HCMV-seropositive. Randomly selected healthy volunteers, three men and five women, were used as the eight sequenced donors. The libraries were sequenced on Illumina HiSeq 2000/2500, MiSeq or NextSeq, producing 2 x 150 bp reads.

The CDR3 runs 13 residues from the cysteine to the phenylalanine. No DNA accompanies this entry. CDR1 and CDR2 are read off the germline V gene (reference sequence) as LNHDA and SQIVND. In the case of this clonotype: This clone's antigen is unknown.

HCMV-specific IgG was detected in serum with a commercial ELISA kit to determine HCMV serostatus. Ficoll density gradient centrifugation was used to isolate peripheral blood mononuclear cells from blood. The sequencer was an Illumina HiSeq 2000. TCR beta cDNA libraries were prepared using 5'RACE template switching, which introduced a universal primer site and unique molecular identifiers. cDNA synthesis was primed from the TCR beta constant segment, followed by two successive PCR amplification steps. Under the source paper's analysis protocol: Reads were demultiplexed and grouped by UMI with MIGEC, and clonotypes were assembled and quantified with MiTCR. To remove erroneous sequences, TCR cDNA sequences were retained only when supported by two or more reads. The tcR package was used for downstream repertoire analysis, and clonotypes were matched across fractions by CDR3 nucleotide sequence plus V segment. VDJmatch was used to annotate antigen specificity against VDJdb, with one amino acid substitution allowed in CDR3. TCRdb reanalyzed the reads, keeping one entry per CDR3 protein sequence and omitting DNA. TCRdb's processing, not the study's, gives the V and J calls here. The record for this sample contains approximately 150,000 distinct CDR3 sequences. The ten most abundant clones make up more than 10% of the sample.

Summary of the overall study and its limitations: Those dominant clonotypes were again the most abundant among CD3+CD56-NKG2C+ cells in a handful of donors, at roughly 25-65%. In roughly six donors, the dominant CD3+CD56+NKG2C+ clonotypes ranked among the top 10 CD8+ clonotypes, making up roughly 1.0-8% of CD8+ T cells. It remained unclear whether the expanded NKG2C-expressing T cell clones were specific for HCMV antigens.

The specimen sequenced was blood T cells: a sorted CD56 or NKG2C T cell subset, CD4+ or CD8+ T cells, or bulk PBMC T cells (not recorded which). This sequence originates from a man aged 18 to 29 in good health. Donor details come from another sample of the same person, matched by shared clones. The chain is encoded by TRBV19 joined to TRBJ1-1; TCRdb's D gene call, TRBD1, goes unchecked for lack of DNA. The CDR3 in this case is CASSWTGPTEAFF.